Listed below are T cell receptor beta chains from one sample, sequenced in a study of chemoradiotherapy in HPV16-positive cancers. Clones were read by immunoSEQ multiplex PCR, and TCRdb kept only the in-frame ones, dropping some. The sample lists approximately 980 clones; around 94% were seen once. The sequenced sample was tumor tissue, obtained from a patient who underwent chemoradiotherapy. The receptors stem from a human donor with HPV-associated anogenital cancer. Each CDR3 is given with its conserved first and last residue. The D gene is left open where the match is weak. Size values are once, few and many counts, or a class for expanded clones, and some rows have none.

clone size	D gene	V gene	J gene	CDR3 DNA	CDR3 protein
.	TRBD1	TRBV14	TRBJ1-6	TGTGCCAGCAGCCGAGGGACAGGGGTCGGTAAGAATTCACCCCTCCACTTT	CASSRGTGVGKNSPLHF
.	.	TRBV6-1	TRBJ2-7	TGTGCCAGCAGTGCCCTCCCCCCCTCACAGGGTAGCTCCTACGAGCAGTACTTC	CASSALPPSQGSSYEQYF
.	TRBD1	TRBV5-1	TRBJ2-3	TGCGCCAGCAGGATTACAGGGGCGGAGACAGATACGCAGTATTTT	CASRITGAETDTQYF
.	.	TRBV11-1	TRBJ1-1	TGTGCCAGCAGCTTCCGGAGGGGTGAAGCTTTCTTT	CASSFRRGEAFF
once	.	TRBV18	TRBJ2-1	TGTGCCAGCTCACCGTCGACCGGGGCTTACAATGAGCAGTTCTTC	CASSPSTGAYNEQFF
.	TRBD2	TRBV29-1	TRBJ2-1	TGCAGCGTTCGGGGACTAGAATACAATGAGCAGTTCTTC	CSVRGLEYNEQFF
.	TRBD1	TRBV5-1	TRBJ2-3	TGCGCCAGCAGCCTCCCAGGGGGATGGGGCACAGATACGCAGTATTTT	CASSLPGGWGTDTQYF
.	TRBD2	TRBV4-2	TRBJ2-5	TGTGCCAGCAGCCAGTTACGGGGGGGAGGGGAGACCCAGTACTTC	CASSQLRGGGETQYF
.	.	TRBV4-1	TRBJ1-1	TGCGCCAGCAGTGGAACTGAAGCTTTCTTT	CASSGTEAFF
.	.	TRBV19	TRBJ1-2	TGTGCCAGTAGTATCCCGAGCTCTAACTATGGCTACACCTTC	CASSIPSSNYGYTF
.	.	TRBV25-1	TRBJ1-2	TGTGCCAGCAGTCCCCTCAGGGTGAACTATGGCTACACCTTC	CASSPLRVNYGYTF
.	TRBD2	TRBV7-9	TRBJ2-1	TGTGCCAGCAGCTCAAGCGGGGGGGGAAACAATGAGCAGTTCTTC	CASSSSGGGNNEQFF
once	TRBD2	TRBV30	TRBJ2-7	TGTGCCTGGAGCTTAGGTAGCGGGCCATACTACGAGCAGTACTTC	CAWSLGSGPYYEQYF
.	.	TRBV30	TRBJ2-1	TGTGCCTGGAGCCCGCCGCCCTACAATGAGCAGTTCTTC	CAWSPPPYNEQFF
.	.	TRBV21-1	TRBJ2-1	TGTGCCAGCGCCGAAAACAGGGTCTTCGACAATGAGCAGTTCTTC	CASAENRVFDNEQFF
.	.	TRBV7-9	TRBJ2-7	TGTGCCAGCAGCTTAGGTGCGGTCCAGCCCTACGAGCAGTACTTC	CASSLGAVQPYEQYF
.	.	TRBV6-5	TRBJ2-2	TGTGCCAGCAGTTACGTGAACACCGGGGAGCTGTTTTTT	CASSYVNTGELFF
.	.	TRBV5-1	TRBJ2-1	TGCGCCAGCAGCTTGGAGTCCGAGCAGTTCTTC	CASSLESEQFF
.	TRBD2	TRBV5-1	TRBJ2-1	TGCGCCAGCAGCTTATCGGGGACTAGCGGGGGGGCCTATGAGCAGTTCTTC	CASSLSGTSGGAYEQFF
.	.	TRBV30	TRBJ2-2	TGTGCCTGGACCACAGGGAACACCGGGGAGCTGTTTTTT	CAWTTGNTGELFF
once	.	TRBV29-1	TRBJ2-1	TGCAGCGTTGTCAATCTCGCCCTGGGCAGGGTCTATGAGCAGTTCTTC	CSVVNLALGRVYEQFF
.	.	TRBV10-2	TRBJ1-6	TGCGCCAGCAGCAGCCTCGGGGGCGGTTCACCCCTCCACTTT	CASSSLGGGSPLHF
.	TRBD1	TRBV5-1	TRBJ2-5	TGCGCCAGCAGCTTTCAGGGGGACCAAGAGACCCAGTACTTC	CASSFQGDQETQYF
.	.	TRBV5-5	TRBJ2-3	TGTGCCAGCAGCTTGCGCGACGGGGACACAGATACGCAGTATTTT	CASSLRDGDTDTQYF
.	.	TRBV5-4	TRBJ1-5	TGTGCCAGCAGCTTGGCCCGGGGGGGGGATCAGCCCCAGCATTTT	CASSLARGGDQPQHF
.	TRBD2	TRBV4-2	TRBJ2-7	TGTGCCAGCAGCCAAGGCAGGGACTACTCGCAGTACTTC	CASSQGRDYSQYF
.	.	TRBV30	TRBJ1-6	TGTGCAGGACAGCAGAGCTCCTATAATTCACCCCTCCACTTT	CAGQQSSYNSPLHF
.	TRBD1	TRBV10-3	TRBJ2-7	TGTGCCATCAGTGAGTCGATGGACAGGGGCCACGAGCAGTACTTC	CAISESMDRGHEQYF
once	TRBD2	TRBV5-6	TRBJ2-1	TGTGCCAGCAGCTTCCGCGGGGGGGCCTCGTATAATGAGCAGTTCTTC	CASSFRGGASYNEQFF
.	.	TRBV19	TRBJ1-2	TGTGCCAGTAGTATGGGACTTAGGCTGACGGGCTACACCTTC	CASSMGLRLTGYTF
.	.	TRBV7-2	TRBJ1-5	TGTGCCAGCAGCTTAGTCGAGGGGGGCAATCAGCCCCAGCATTTT	CASSLVEGGNQPQHF
.	.	TRBV14	TRBJ1-6	TGTGCCAGCAGCCAACAGGATAATTCACCCCTCCACTTT	CASSQQDNSPLHF
once	.	TRBV19	TRBJ2-7	TGTGCCAGTAGTATAGGAGCAGGGACCTACGAGCAGTACTTC	CASSIGAGTYEQYF
.	TRBD2	TRBV5-4	TRBJ2-7	TGTGCCAGCAGCCCGGGGGTCAGCGGGGTCTACGAGCAGTACTTC	CASSPGVSGVYEQYF
.	.	TRBV20-1	TRBJ2-5	TGCAGTGCTAGTCTAGGGACCCAGTACTTC	CSASLGTQYF
.	.	TRBV28	TRBJ1-2	TGTGCCAGCAACAGGGAAGGGTACTATGGCTACACCTTC	CASNREGYYGYTF
.	TRBD1	TRBV6-1	TRBJ1-5	TGTGCCAGCAGTGGGGGACAGGGAGGTCAGCCCCAGCATTTT	CASSGGQGGQPQHF
.	.	TRBV18	TRBJ1-2	TGTGCCAGCTCACCCGACAGCTATGGCTACACCTTC	CASSPDSYGYTF
.	.	TRBV4-2	TRBJ1-4	TGTGCCAGCAGCCAAGATATAGCAGGGAATGAAAAACTGTTTTTT	CASSQDIAGNEKLFF